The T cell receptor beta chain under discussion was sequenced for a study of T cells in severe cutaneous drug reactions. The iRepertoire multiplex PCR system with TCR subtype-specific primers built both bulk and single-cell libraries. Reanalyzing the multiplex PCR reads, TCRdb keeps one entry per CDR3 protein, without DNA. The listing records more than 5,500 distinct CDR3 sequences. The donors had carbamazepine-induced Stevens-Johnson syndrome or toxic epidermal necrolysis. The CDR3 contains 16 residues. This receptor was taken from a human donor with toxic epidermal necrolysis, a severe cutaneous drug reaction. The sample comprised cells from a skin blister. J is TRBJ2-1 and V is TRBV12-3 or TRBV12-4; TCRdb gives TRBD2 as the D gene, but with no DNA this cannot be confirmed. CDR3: CASSGLAGVNYNEQFF.